One and the same sample provided the 19 T cell receptor beta chains below, sequenced in a study of cytomegalovirus exposure and HLA in healthy donors. The study ran its PCR with 60 Vbeta and 13 Jbeta primers. Only in-frame clones appear in the TCRdb table, and some are missing; sequencing was by immunoSEQ multiplex PCR. Counted here are about 190,000 clones, 65% to 85% occurring once; the ten biggest clones make up 4.5% to 7.5%. Sequencing was performed on PBMCs. The receptors originated from a woman in her twenties or thirties in good health and CMV-seropositive.

This clone has more than one count but fewer than ten. The CDR3 region is CSVDPTGWNTEAFF. Written as DNA, the CDR3 is TGCAGCGTTGACCCAACAGGTTGGAACACTGAAGCTTTCTTT. This chain uses TRBV29-1 with TRBJ1-1, with D maybe TRBD1 (5 bases). Germline CDR1 and CDR2: SQVTM and ANQGSEA. This CDR3 has 14 amino acids. Between the trimmed V and J ends, which lost 3 bases and 1 base, there was a span of 12 bases.

V is TRBV6-1 and J is TRBJ2-7; TRBD1 aligns across 9 bases. The ends lost 3 bases at V and 7 bases at J; junction bases unmatched: 16. The CDR3 totals 17 residues. Per the germline V gene, CDR1 is MNHNS and CDR2 is SASEGT. For the CDR3, the DNA is TGTGCCAGCAGTGATCCTCCGTTCTGGACAGGGGAGGGTGAGCAGTACTTC. It is translated as CASSDPPFWTGEGEQYF.

The V and J genes are TRBV5-4 and TRBJ2-7; no definite D call. Trimming removed 4 bases from V and 3 bases from J, with 8 bases in between. The CDR3 runs 12 residues. Germline V gives CDR1 SGHNT, CDR2 YYREEE (reference sequence). As DNA, the CDR3 is TGTGCCAGCAGCCTGTCAGACTACGAGCAGTACTTC. As protein: CASSLSDYEQYF.

This clone was observed a single time. The chain employs TRBV5-1 and TRBJ2-4; D may be TRBD1 (6 bases). V lost 6 bases and J 5 bases, leaving 15 bases between the germline ends. The CDR3 loop spans 14 amino acids. The germline V gene encodes CDR1 SGHRS and CDR2 YFSETQ. The CDR3 DNA follows: TGCGCCAGCACAAAGACAGGAACGGAAAACATTCAGTACTTC. It specifies CASTKTGTENIQYF.

This clone came up a few times. This chain joins TRBV5-1 and TRBJ2-1, with D unclear. CDR3 length equals 11 residues. The V and J ends lost 0 bases and 15 bases respectively, with 10 bases between them. Germline loops: CDR1 SGHRS, CDR2 YFSETQ. CDR3 residues: CASSLGGWRFF. The CDR3 DNA follows: TGCGCCAGCAGCTTGGGTGGGTGGAGGTTCTTC.

Here the CDR3 DNA reads TGTGCCAGGGGACAGGGACCTTCCTACGAGCAGTACTTC. It yields the protein CARGQGPSYEQYF. The chain recombines TRBV2 with TRBJ2-7, with 9 nucleotides matching TRBD1. The CDR3 is 13 residues long. CDR1 and CDR2 from the germline V gene are SNHLY and FYNNEI. The V segment lost 9 bases and the J segment 1 base; nucleotides outside the gene matches: 4.

In regard to this clone: Other DNA sequences within the sample encode an identical CDR3. The V call is TRBV9, the J call TRBJ2-5, with 8 bases aligning to TRBD2. The junction had 5 bases not matched to a gene; V was cut back by 0 bases and J by 4 bases. The V gene's germline CDR1 is SGDLS and CDR2 YYNGEE. The CDR3 is 15 residues long. The CDR3 here is CASSVVGLAGETQYF. The DNA of the CDR3 is TGTGCCAGCAGCGTAGTGGGGCTAGCGGGAGAGACCCAGTACTTC.

This clone was counted between two and nine times. The chain joins TRBV10-3 to TRBJ2-3; tentative D call: TRBD2 (5 bases). The CDR3 extends over 16 amino acids. V shed 2 bases and J shed 1 base, with 13 bases lying between them. Looked up from germline, CDR1 is ENHRY and CDR2 is SYGVKD. In DNA, the CDR3 is TGTGCCATCAGTGAGGCTAGCCTCATTCGCACAGATACGCAGTATTTT. As protein: CAISEASLIRTDTQYF.

This chain joins TRBV15 and TRBJ1-3, with 8 bases matching TRBD1. Germline V gene sequence: CDR1 LNHNV, CDR2 YYDKDF (reference sequence). The J segment lost 4 bases and the V segment lost 5 bases, leaving 4 bases of the junction unmatched. CDR3 length equals 14 residues. The CDR3 is CATSVDRGGNTIYF. DNA of the CDR3: TGTGCCACCAGCGTTGACAGGGGAGGAAACACCATATATTTT. Together with reference TRBV15 and TRBJ1-3, the CDR3 gives the full variable domain: DAMVIQNPRYQVTQFGKPVTLSCSQTLNHNVMYWYQQKSSQAPKLLFHYYDKDFNNEADTPDNFQSRRPNTSFCFLDIRSPGLGDTAMYLCATSVDRGGNTIYFGEGSWLTVV.

V gene TRBV19 combines with J gene TRBJ1-2; TRBD1 matches 9 bases. Germline CDR1 is LNHDA and CDR2 is SQIVND (reference sequence). The CDR3 covers 13 residues. J gave up 8 bases and V 11 bases, and 12 bases lay outside the gene matches. The CDR3 DNA reads as TGTGCCTCTCGATGGGACAGGGCGGACGGCTACACCTTC. As protein: CASRWDRADGYTF.

The rearrangement links TRBV7-6 to TRBJ1-1; a weak D match, TRBD1 (6 bases). V lost 0 bases, J lost 5 bases, and 16 bases lay in between. This CDR3 contains 16 residues. Germline lookup yields CDR1 SGHVS and CDR2 FNYEAQ. The CDR3 bases are TGTGCCAGCAGCTTAGCCCGGGACATCTACCCTACTGAAGCTTTCTTT. This codes for CASSLARDIYPTEAFF.

The chain is built from TRBV4-1 and TRBJ1-2; 7 positions match TRBD1. The germline V gene has CDR1 MGHRA and CDR2 YSYEKL. There are 17 residues in the CDR3. Unmatched junction bases numbered 16, after V lost 4 bases and J lost 5 bases. The CDR3: CASSPTGTEMLSYGYTF. The CDR3 DNA reads TGCGCCAGCAGCCCGACCGGGACAGAGATGCTCTCATATGGCTACACCTTC.

The J gene is TRBJ2-2, the V gene TRBV21-1; no check of the table's D call, TRBD1, against the DNA was made. TRBV21-1 is reported as a pseudogene. The CDR3 is 16 residues long. CDR3 loop: CASSKKSESNTGELFF. CDR3 DNA: TGTGCCAGCAGCAAAAAATCAGAATCGAACACCGGGGAGCTGTTTTTT.

DNA for the CDR3: TGCGCCAGCAGCTCGGATGCCGACAGGGGGCGGGTTGGCTACACCTTC. The encoded protein is CASSSDADRGRVGYTF. The J gene is TRBJ1-2, the V gene TRBV5-1; 10 bases match TRBD1. Germline V gene sequence: CDR1 SGHRS, CDR2 YFSETQ. With 3 bases clipped from V and 7 bases from J, the junction kept 12 bases outside the gene matches. There are 16 residues in the CDR3.

The CDR3 DNA sequence: TGTGCCAGCAACTTGACCCCCCGGAGTACTGAAGCTTTCTTT. Translated: CASNLTPRSTEAFF. This chain links TRBV2 with TRBJ1-1; D gene ambiguous. V lost 7 bases to trimming and J lost 5 bases, with 17 bases between them. From germline, CDR1 is SNHLY and CDR2 FYNNEI. The CDR3 spans 14 residues. The whole variable domain, filled in from reference TRBV2 and TRBJ1-1, reads EPEVTQTPSHQVTQMGQEVILRCVPISNHLYFYWYRQILGQKVEFLVSFYNNEISEKSEIFDDQFSVERPDGSNFTLKIRSTKLEDSAMYFCASNLTPRSTEAFFGQGTRLTVV.

This rearrangement joins TRBV19 to TRBJ1-3; D gene uncertain. There are 18 residues in the CDR3. Germline lookup yields CDR1 LNHDA and CDR2 SQIVND (reference sequence). Trimming removed 0 bases at V and 0 bases at J, with 15 bases between. CDR3 sequence reads: CASSIDPPVVASGNTIYF. Written as DNA, the CDR3 is TGTGCCAGTAGTATAGATCCCCCAGTCGTCGCCTCTGGAAACACCATATATTTT. The full variable domain, its missing parts supplied by reference TRBV19 and TRBJ1-3, is DGGITQSPKYLFRKEGQNVTLSCEQNLNHDAMYWYRQDPGQGLRLIYYSQIVNDFQKGDIAEGYSVSREKKESFPLTVTSAQKNPTAFYLCASSIDPPVVASGNTIYFGEGSWLTVV.

This chain connects TRBV7-8 to TRBJ1-4, with 8 bases matching TRBD1. Germline V gives CDR1 SGHVS, CDR2 FQNEAQ. V shed 5 bases, J shed 8 bases, and the junction held 10 bases outside the gene matches. CDR3 length: 15 amino acids. CDR3 DNA: TGTGCCAGCAGCGCCGACAGGGGTGAAAGGGAAAAACTGTTTTTT. It yields the protein CASSADRGEREKLFF.

This clone showed up just a few times. The chain combines TRBV27 with TRBJ2-6; D gene uncertain. The V gene's germline CDR1 is MNHEY and CDR2 SMNVEV (reference sequence). The CDR3 sequence is 13 residues long. V was shortened by 5 bases and J by 4 bases, with 6 bases between the two germline ends. CDR3 bases: TGTGCCAGCAGTCGAGCCGGGGCCAACGTCCTGACTTTC. Translation gives CASSRAGANVLTF.

The chain joins TRBV6-6 to TRBJ2-2; D call uncertain. This CDR3 is built from 12 residues. CDR1 and CDR2 (germline): MNHNY, SVGAGI (reference sequence). The V end was cut by 6 bases, the J end by 4 bases, with 6 bases between. CDR3 sequence reads: CASRFFTGELFF. In DNA form, the CDR3 reads TGTGCCAGCAGGTTCTTCACCGGGGAGCTGTTTTTT.